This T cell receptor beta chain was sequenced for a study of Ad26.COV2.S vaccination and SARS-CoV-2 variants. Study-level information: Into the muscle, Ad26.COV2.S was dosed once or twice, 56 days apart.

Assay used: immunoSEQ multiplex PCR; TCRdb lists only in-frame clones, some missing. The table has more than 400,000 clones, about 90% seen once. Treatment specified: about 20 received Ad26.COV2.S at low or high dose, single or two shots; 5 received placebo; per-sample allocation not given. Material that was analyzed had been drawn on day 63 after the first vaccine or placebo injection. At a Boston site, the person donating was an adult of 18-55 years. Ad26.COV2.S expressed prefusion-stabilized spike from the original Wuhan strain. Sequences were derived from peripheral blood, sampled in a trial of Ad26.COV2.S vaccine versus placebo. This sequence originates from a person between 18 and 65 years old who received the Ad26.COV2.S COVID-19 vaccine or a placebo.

The CDR3 loop reads CASSASGAGETQYF. CDR3 nucleotide sequence: TGTGCCAGCAGCGCCTCGGGGGCGGGAGAGACCCAGTACTTC. The chain is built from TRBV7-2 and TRBJ2-5; D could derive from TRBD1 or TRBD2 (6 bases each). The germline V and J ends were trimmed by 5 bases and 4 bases, with 14 bases remaining between them. The CDR3 length is 14 residues. Germline V lookup: CDR1 SGHTA, CDR2 FQGNSA.